The clone carrying this T cell receptor (beta chain) was observed a handful of times. MiXCR was run by TCRdb on the 5' RACE reads, yielding one entry per CDR3 protein. The sample records 350,000 to 400,000 distinct CDR3 sequences, about 10% being singletons. Germline V gene data show CDR1 as SGDLS and CDR2 as YYNGEE. The CDR3 runs to 15 residues. Trimming took off 3 bases at V and 3 bases at J, with 13 bases between the two ends. The record originates from a study of identical twins. Healthy Caucasians supplied all donations. The TCR was taken from a woman in her 50s in good health. The sequencing sample was made of naive T cells sorted from blood. V is TRBV9 and J is TRBJ1-5, with TRBD1 as a possible D gene (5 bases). For the CDR3, the DNA is TGTGCCAGCAGCGGACGGGGGGGTTTCAATCAGCCCCAGCATTTT. It translates to CASSGRGGFNQPQHF.